The next 4 T cell receptor beta chains were all read from a single sample in a study of blood T cell repertoires in COVID-19. Generated by immunoSEQ multiplex PCR, the TCRdb table keeps only in-frame clones and is missing some. The data show a few hundred thousand clones, approximately 90% seen once. Sequenced sample: PBMCs or T cells enriched from blood (not recorded which). These TCRs come from a young woman who had recovered from COVID-19.

The V call is TRBV15, the J call TRBJ2-2; D is perhaps TRBD2 (5 bases). Germline V CDR1 and CDR2: LNHNV, YYDKDF (reference sequence). Trimming removed 8 bases at V and 0 bases at J, with 13 bases between. CDR3 length equals 15 residues. The chain's CDR3 is CATYFERTNTGELFF. Written as DNA, the CDR3 is TGTGCCACCTACTTCGAGCGGACGAACACCGGGGAGCTGTTTTTT. Full variable domain (rest looked up from reference TRBV15 and TRBJ2-2): DAMVIQNPRYQVTQFGKPVTLSCSQTLNHNVMYWYQQKSSQAPKLLFHYYDKDFNNEADTPDNFQSRRPNTSFCFLDIRSPGLGDTAMYLCATYFERTNTGELFFGEGSRLTVL.

J is TRBJ1-4 and V is TRBV2; 9 bases line up with TRBD1. Germline V gene sequence: CDR1 SNHLY, CDR2 FYNNEI. The CDR3 has 13 amino acids. V gave up 7 bases and J gave up 14 bases; unmatched junction bases: 11. CDR3: CASKGQGNSNLFF. The CDR3 nucleotides are TGTGCCAGCAAGGGACAGGGAAACTCAAATCTGTTTTTT.

V and J are TRBV5-1 and TRBJ1-2; 8 bases fit TRBD1. The V and J ends lost 0 bases and 7 bases, in that order; junction bases with no gene match: 5. CDR3 length equals 14 residues. Germline V gene lookup returns CDR1 SGHRS and CDR2 YFSETQ. This CDR3 reads CASSLGQGHSGYTF. CDR3 in DNA: TGCGCCAGCAGCTTGGGACAGGGGCACTCTGGCTACACCTTC.

The chain couples TRBV18 to TRBJ1-6; unclear D gene. Germline CDR1 is KGHSH and CDR2 is LQKENI. CDR3 length: 17 amino acids. The V and J ends lost 6 bases and 10 bases respectively, with 25 bases between them. In nucleotides, the CDR3 is TGTGCCAGCTCCCAAACGTCACGGTACCTCGGGAAATCACCCCTCCACTTT. Its translation: CASSQTSRYLGKSPLHF.